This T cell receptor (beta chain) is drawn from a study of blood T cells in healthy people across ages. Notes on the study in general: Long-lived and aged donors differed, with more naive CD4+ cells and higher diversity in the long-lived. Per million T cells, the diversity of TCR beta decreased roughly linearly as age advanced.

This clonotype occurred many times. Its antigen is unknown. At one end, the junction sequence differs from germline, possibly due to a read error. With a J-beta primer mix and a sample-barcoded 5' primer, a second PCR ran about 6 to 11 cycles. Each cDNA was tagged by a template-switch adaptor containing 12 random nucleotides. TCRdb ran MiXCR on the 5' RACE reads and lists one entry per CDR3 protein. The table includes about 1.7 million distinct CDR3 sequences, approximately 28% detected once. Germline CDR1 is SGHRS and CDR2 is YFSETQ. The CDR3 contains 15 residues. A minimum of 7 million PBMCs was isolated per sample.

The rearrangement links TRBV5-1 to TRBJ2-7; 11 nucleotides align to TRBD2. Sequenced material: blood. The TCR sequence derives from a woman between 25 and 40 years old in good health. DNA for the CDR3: TGCGCCAGCAGCGCCGGGACTAGCGGTTCCTCCGAGCAGTACTTC. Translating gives CASSAGTSGSSEQYF.